This T cell receptor (beta chain) came from a study of T cell repertoires in cytomegalovirus infection. The overall study: Through public TCR beta signatures, both CMV infection and matching HLA type were indicated.

Study-level results: Accumulated public TCR beta family frequency recognized individuals carrying CMV together with the relevant HLA. The response measured ex vivo was dominated by TCR beta clonotypes (HLA-C-restricted and CMV-specific).

TCRdb reprocessed the reads with MiXCR, giving one entry per CDR3 protein. Of under 95,000 distinct CDR3 sequences in the sample, 3% to 4.5% were seen once. Germline V gives CDR1 DFQATT, CDR2 SNEGSKA (reference sequence). CDR3 length: 14 amino acids. Trimming took 1 base from V and 5 from J, leaving 14 bases between them. This clonotype was found many times. The antigen remains unidentified. This chain connects TRBV20-1 to TRBJ2-5, with D possibly matching TRBD2 (5 bases). The sequence was collected from a human donor in good health (CMV status not recorded). Some clones in this sample may be carry-over from other donors' samples. The sequencing input was PBMCs. The CDR3 is CSARGTLSGETQYF. CDR3 in DNA: TGCAGTGCTAGAGGGACCCTTTCGGGGGAGACCCAGTACTTC.